The clone carrying this T cell receptor (beta chain) has only a few counts. The target antigen is unknown. The V gene lost 8 bases and the J gene lost 9 bases, with 11 bases spanning the gap. Germline V lookup: CDR1 SGHVS, CDR2 FQNEAQ. CDR3 length: 10 amino acids. This record belongs to a study of CD8 T cells in ankylosing spondylitis. Whole-study results and caveats: There was a TCR beta motif, made of eight highly homologous variants, that appeared characteristic of ankylosing spondylitis blood. There was reportedly significant enrichment of clones that were disease-linked in matched ankylosing spondylitis synovial fluid. Previously reported in reactive arthritis synovial fluid and blood were some of the motif variants. CD8+ disease-linked clones were present at relatively low frequencies in blood.

By quantitative 5'-RACE with molecular barcodes, the TCR beta libraries were made. Each CDR3 protein is one row after TCRdb ran MiXCR on the 5' RACE reads. The sample yields a few hundred thousand distinct CDR3 sequences, around 24% seen once. The sequencing input was blood, either unsorted or a sorted T cell fraction (not recorded which). This TCR was sampled from a male donor with ankylosing spondylitis. The chain combines TRBV7-8 with TRBJ2-7, with TRBD1 as a possible D gene (5 bases). The CDR3 loop reads CASGSRVQYF. Here the CDR3 DNA reads TGTGCCAGCGGCTCCAGGGTGCAGTACTTC.